This TCR beta chain was retrieved from a study of identical twins. Notes on the study in general: Within cord blood, abundant beta clonotypes carried fewer insertions, but memory repertoires showed no such trend.

CDR3 length equals 15 residues. V was cut by 6 bases and J by 5 bases, with 19 bases left in between. MiXCR, applied by TCRdb to the 5' RACE reads, yields one record per CDR3 protein. The repertoire includes about 890,000 distinct CDR3 sequences, about 12% of them detected once, and 1.5% to 2% sits in the top ten. In regard to this clonotype: Its specificity is unknown.

A further study also used this sample, focusing on yellow fever vaccine responses in identical twins.

The sequencing sample was made of PBMCs. The gene calls are TRBV12-3 or TRBV12-4 and TRBJ1-1, with a weak D call TRBD1 (5 bases). This TCR was sampled from a woman aged 18-29 years in good health. The CDR3 loop is CASRGSGGLSTEAFF. CDR3 DNA: TGTGCCAGCAGGGGGAGTGGGGGGTTGAGTACTGAAGCTTTCTTT.